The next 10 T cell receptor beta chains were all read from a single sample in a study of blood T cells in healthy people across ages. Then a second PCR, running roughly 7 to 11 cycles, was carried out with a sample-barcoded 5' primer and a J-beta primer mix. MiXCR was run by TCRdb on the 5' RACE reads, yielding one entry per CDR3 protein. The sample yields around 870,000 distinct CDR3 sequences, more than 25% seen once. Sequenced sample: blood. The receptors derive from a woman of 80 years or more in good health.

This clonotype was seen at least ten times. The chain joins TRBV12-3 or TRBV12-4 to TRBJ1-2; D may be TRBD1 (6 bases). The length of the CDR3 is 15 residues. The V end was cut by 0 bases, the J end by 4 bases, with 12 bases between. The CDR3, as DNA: TGTGCCAGCAGTTTAGCGCCGGACAGATCCTATGGCTACACCTTC. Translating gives CASSLAPDRSYGYTF.

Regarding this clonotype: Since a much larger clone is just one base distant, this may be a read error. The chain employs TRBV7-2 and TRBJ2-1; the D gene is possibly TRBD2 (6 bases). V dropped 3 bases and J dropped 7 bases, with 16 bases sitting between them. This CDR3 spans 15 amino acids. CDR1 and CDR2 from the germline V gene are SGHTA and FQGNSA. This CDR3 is CASSLGMGGWNEQFF. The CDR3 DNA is TGTGCCAGCAGCTTGGGTATGGGGGGTTGGAATGAGCAGTTCTTC.

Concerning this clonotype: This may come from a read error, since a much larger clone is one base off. This CDR3 reads CASSWGTSGYNEQYF. In DNA form, the CDR3 reads TGTGCCAGCAGCTGGGGGACTAGCGGGTACAATGAGCAGTACTTC. The chain carries TRBV5-4 and TRBJ2-1; 12 bases are shared with TRBD2. The J call may be incorrect, as the DNA end agrees better with TRBJ2-7. Germline assignment: CDR1 SGHNT and CDR2 YYREEE (reference sequence). The length of the CDR3 is 15 residues.

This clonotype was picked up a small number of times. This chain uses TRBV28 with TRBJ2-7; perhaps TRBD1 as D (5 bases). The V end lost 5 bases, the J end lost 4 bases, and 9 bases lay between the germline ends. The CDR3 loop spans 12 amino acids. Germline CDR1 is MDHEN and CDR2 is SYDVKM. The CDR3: CASSPRQYEQYF. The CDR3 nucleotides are TGTGCCAGCAGTCCCCGACAGTACGAGCAGTACTTC.

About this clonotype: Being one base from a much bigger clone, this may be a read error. CDR3: CASSATTGTYGTQYF. DNA of the CDR3: TGTGCCAGCAGTGCAACCACAGGGACATACGGGACCCAGTACTTC. The chain joins TRBV6-1 to TRBJ2-7; maybe TRBD1 (6 bases). The better agreement between TRBJ2-5 and the DNA end casts doubt on the J call. The CDR3 covers 15 residues. The germline CDR1 and CDR2 sequences are MNHNS and SASEGT.

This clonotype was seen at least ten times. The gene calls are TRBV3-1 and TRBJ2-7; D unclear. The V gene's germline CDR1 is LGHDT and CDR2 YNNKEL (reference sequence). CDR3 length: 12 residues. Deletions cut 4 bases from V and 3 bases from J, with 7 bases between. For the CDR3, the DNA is TGTGCCAGCAGCCCCGACGGCTACGAGCAGTACTTC. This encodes CASSPDGYEQYF.

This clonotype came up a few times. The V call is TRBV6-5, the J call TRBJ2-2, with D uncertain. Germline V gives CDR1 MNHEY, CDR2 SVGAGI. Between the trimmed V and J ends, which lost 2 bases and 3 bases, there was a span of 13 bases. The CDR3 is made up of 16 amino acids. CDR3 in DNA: TGTGCCAGCAGTTACGTGTCTTCCTTAGACACCGGGGAGCTGTTTTTT. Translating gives CASSYVSSLDTGELFF.

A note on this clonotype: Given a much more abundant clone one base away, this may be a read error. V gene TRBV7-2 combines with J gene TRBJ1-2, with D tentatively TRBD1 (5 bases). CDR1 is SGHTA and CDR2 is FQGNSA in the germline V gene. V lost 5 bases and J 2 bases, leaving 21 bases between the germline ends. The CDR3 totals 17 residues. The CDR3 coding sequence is TGTGCCAGCAGCAACCCTCGGGGGAAAGGATCGAACTATGGCTACACCTTC. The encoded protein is CASSNPRGKGSNYGYTF.

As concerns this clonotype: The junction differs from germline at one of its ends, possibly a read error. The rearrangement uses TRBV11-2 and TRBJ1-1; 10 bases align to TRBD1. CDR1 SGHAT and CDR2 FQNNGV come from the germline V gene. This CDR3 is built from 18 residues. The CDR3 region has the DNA TGTACCAGCAGCTTAAGGCCCCCCTCGGGACAGGGGCGGACTGAAGCTTTCTTT. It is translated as CTSSLRPPSGQGRTEAFF.

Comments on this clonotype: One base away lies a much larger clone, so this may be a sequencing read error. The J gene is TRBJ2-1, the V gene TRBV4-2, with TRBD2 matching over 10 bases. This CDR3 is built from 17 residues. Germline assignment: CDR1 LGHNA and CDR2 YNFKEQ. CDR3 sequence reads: CTSSPLSGGGSYNEQFF. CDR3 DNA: TGTACCAGCAGCCCTCTAAGCGGGGGGGGATCCTACAATGAGCAGTTCTTC.